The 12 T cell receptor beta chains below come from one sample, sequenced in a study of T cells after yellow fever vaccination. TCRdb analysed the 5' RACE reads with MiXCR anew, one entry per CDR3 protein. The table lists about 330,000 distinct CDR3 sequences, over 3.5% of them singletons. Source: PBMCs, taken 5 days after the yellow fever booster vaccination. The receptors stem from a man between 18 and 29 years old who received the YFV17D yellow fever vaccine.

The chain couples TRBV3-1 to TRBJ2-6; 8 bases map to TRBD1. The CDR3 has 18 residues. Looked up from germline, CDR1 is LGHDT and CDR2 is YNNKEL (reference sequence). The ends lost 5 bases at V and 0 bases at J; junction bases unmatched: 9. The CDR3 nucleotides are TGTGCCAGCAGCACCCGGGACAGGACCGTCTCTGGGGCCAACGTCCTGACTTTC. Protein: CASSTRDRTVSGANVLTF.

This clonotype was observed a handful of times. CDR3 loop: CASSLSGGRKETQYF. The CDR3 nucleotides read TGTGCCAGCAGCTTAAGCGGGGGTCGAAAAGAGACCCAGTACTTC. The V call is TRBV7-2, the J call TRBJ2-5; 8 nucleotides align to TRBD2. J gave up 3 bases and V 2 bases, and 5 bases lay outside the gene matches. CDR3 length: 15 residues. CDR1 is SGHTA and CDR2 is FQGNSA in the germline V gene.

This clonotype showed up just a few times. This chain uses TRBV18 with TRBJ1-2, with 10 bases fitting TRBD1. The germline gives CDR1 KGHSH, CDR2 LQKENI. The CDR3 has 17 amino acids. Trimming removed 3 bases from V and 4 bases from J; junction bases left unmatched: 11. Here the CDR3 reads CASSPTGTGERSYGYTF. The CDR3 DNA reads TGTGCCAGCTCACCTACCGGGACAGGGGAGAGGTCCTATGGCTACACCTTC.

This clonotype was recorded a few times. CDR3 in DNA: TGTGCCAGCAGCAGCCGACAGAACTTTAATGAAAAACTGTTTTTT. Amino acid sequence: CASSSRQNFNEKLFF. The rearrangement joins TRBV7-2 to TRBJ1-4; D perhaps matches TRBD1 (5 bases). The V end lost 5 bases, the J end lost 4 bases, and 14 bases lay between the germline ends. CDR1 and CDR2 (germline): SGHTA, FQGNSA. The CDR3 consists of 15 residues.

DNA for the CDR3: TGCAGTGCTAGCCTAGCGTCAGATACGCAGTATTTT. Its translation: CSASLASDTQYF. The J gene is TRBJ2-3, the V gene TRBV20-1; a possible D gene is TRBD2 (6 bases). Trimming removed 3 bases from V and 4 bases from J, with 8 bases in between. The CDR3 is 12 residues long. Germline lookup yields CDR1 DFQATT and CDR2 SNEGSKA (reference sequence).

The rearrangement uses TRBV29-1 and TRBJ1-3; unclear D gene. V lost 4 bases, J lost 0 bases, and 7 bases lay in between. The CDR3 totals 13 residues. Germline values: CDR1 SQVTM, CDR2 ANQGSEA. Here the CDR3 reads CSVARDSGNTIYF. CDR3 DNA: TGCAGCGTTGCTCGGGACTCTGGAAACACCATATATTTT. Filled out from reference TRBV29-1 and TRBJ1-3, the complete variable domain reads SAVISQKPSRDICQRGTSLTIQCQVDSQVTMMFWYRQQPGQSLTLIATANQGSEATYESGFVIDKFPISRPNLTFSTLTVSNMSPEDSSIYLCSVARDSGNTIYFGEGSWLTVV.

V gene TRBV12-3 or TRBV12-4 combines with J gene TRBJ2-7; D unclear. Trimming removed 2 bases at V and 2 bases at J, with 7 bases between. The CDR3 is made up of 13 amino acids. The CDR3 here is CASSLTNTYEQYF. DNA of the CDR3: TGTGCCAGCAGTTTAACCAACACCTACGAGCAGTACTTC.

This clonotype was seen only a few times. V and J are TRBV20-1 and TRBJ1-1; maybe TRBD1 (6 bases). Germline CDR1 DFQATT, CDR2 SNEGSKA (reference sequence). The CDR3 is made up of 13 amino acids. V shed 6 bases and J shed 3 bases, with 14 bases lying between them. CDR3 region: CSARKGGDTEAFF. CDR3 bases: TGCAGTGCCAGGAAGGGGGGAGACACTGAAGCTTTCTTT.

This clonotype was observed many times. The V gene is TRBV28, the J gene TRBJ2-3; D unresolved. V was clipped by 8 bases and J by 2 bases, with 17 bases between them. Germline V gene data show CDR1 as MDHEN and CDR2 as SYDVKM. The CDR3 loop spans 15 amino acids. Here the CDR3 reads CASSIGASSTDTQYF. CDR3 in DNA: TGTGCCAGCTCGATTGGCGCCAGCTCCACAGATACGCAGTATTTT.

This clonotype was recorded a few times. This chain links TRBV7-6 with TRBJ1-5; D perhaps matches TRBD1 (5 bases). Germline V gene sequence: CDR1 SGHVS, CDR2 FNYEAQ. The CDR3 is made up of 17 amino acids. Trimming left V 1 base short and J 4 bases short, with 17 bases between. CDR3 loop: CASSLVGRGEGNQPQHF. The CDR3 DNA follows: TGTGCCAGCAGCTTAGTGGGGCGGGGGGAAGGAAATCAGCCCCAGCATTTT.

CDR3 DNA: TGTGCCAGCTCACCACCGGGGACCCACAATGAGCAGTTCTTC. Translating gives CASSPPGTHNEQFF. The V call is TRBV18, the J call TRBJ2-1, with D perhaps given as TRBD1 or TRBD2 (5 bases each). V was cut by 0 bases and J by 5 bases, with 8 bases left in between. The germline V gene encodes CDR1 KGHSH and CDR2 LQKENI. The CDR3 sequence is 14 residues long. Looking up the rest from reference TRBV18 and TRBJ2-1 gives the full variable domain: NAGVMQNPRHLVRRRGQEARLRCSPMKGHSHVYWYRQLPEEGLKFMVYLQKENIIDESGMPKERFSAEFPKEGPSILRIQQVVRGDSAAYFCASSPPGTHNEQFFGPGTRLTVL.

CDR3 sequence (DNA): TGTGCCAGCAGCTTAAGTCTGGCCAAGTGGGAACTCACAGATACGCAGTATTTT. Its protein product is CASSLSLAKWELTDTQYF. The genes are TRBV7-2 and TRBJ2-3; no firm D call. Trimming cost V 2 bases and J 2 bases, with 20 bases left between them. This CDR3 has 18 residues. Germline loops: CDR1 SGHTA, CDR2 FQGNSA.